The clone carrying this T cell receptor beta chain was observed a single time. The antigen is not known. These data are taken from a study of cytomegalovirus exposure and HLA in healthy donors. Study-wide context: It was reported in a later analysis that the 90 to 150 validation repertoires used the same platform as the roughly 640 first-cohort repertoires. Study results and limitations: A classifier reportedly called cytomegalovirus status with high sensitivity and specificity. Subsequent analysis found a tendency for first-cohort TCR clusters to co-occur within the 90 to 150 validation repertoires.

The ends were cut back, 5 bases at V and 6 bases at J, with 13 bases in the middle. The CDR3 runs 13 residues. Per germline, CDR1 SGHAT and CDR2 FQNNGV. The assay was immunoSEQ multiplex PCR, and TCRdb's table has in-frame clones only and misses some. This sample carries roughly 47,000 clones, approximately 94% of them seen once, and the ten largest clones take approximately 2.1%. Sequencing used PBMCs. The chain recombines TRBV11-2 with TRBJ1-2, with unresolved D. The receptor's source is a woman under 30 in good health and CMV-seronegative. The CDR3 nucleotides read TGTGCCAGCAGCCGGGATCCGAGGAATGGCTACACCTTC. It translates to CASSRDPRNGYTF.